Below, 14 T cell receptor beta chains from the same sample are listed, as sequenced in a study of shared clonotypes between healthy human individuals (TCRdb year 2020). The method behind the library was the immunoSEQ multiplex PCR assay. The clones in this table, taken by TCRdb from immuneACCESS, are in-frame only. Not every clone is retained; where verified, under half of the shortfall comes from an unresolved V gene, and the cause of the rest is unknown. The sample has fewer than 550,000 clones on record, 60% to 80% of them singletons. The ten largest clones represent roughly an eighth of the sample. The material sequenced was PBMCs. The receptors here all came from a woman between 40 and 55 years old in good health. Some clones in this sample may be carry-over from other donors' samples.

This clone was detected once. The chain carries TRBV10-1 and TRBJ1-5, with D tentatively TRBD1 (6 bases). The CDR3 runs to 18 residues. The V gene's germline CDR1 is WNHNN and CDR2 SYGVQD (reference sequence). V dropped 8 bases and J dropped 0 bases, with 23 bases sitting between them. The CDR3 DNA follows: TGCGCCAGCCCAGTGGCTCAGACCGGGACAAATAGCAATCAGCCCCAGCATTTT. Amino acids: CASPVAQTGTNSNQPQHF.

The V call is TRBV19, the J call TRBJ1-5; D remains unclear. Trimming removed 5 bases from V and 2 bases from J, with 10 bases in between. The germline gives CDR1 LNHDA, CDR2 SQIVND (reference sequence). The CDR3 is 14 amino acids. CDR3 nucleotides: TGTGCCAGTAGTCGAGCTGGAGGCAATCAGCCCCAGCATTTT. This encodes CASSRAGGNQPQHF.

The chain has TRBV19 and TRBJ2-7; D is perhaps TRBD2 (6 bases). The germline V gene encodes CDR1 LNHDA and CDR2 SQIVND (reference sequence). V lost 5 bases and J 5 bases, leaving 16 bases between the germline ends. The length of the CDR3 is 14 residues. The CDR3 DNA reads TGTGCCAGTAGTGCGGGACGACCTCAGGACGAGCAGTACTTC. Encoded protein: CASSAGRPQDEQYF.

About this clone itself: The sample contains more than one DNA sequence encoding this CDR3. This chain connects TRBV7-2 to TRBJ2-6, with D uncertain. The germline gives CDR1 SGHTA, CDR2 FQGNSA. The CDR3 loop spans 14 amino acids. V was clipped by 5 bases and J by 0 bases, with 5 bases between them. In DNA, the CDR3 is TGTGCCAGCAGCCTGGACTCTGGGGCCAACGTCCTGACTTTC. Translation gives CASSLDSGANVLTF.

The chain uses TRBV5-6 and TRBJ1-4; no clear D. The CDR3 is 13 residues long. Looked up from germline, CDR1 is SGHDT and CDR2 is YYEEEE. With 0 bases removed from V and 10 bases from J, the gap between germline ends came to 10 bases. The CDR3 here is CASSLGSGLKLFF. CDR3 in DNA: TGTGCCAGCAGCTTGGGTTCGGGGTTAAAACTGTTTTTT.

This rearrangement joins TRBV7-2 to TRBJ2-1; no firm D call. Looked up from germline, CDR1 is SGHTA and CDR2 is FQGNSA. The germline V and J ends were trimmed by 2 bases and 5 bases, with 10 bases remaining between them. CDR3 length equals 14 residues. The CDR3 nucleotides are TGTGCCAGCAGCTTAATGGCAGCGAACAATGAGCAGTTCTTC. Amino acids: CASSLMAANNEQFF.

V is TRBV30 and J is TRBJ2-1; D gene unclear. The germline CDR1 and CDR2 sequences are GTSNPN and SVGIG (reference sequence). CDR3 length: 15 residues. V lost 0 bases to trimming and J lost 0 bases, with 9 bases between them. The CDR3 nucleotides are TGTGCCTGGAGTGTACCTCTGAGCTCCTACAATGAGCAGTTCTTC. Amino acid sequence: CAWSVPLSSYNEQFF.

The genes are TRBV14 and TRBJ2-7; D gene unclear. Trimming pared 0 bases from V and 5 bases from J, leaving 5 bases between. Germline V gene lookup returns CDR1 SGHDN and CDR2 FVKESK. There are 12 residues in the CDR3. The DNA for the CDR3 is TGTGCCAGCAGCCAAGACGGCCACGAGCAGTACTTC. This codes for CASSQDGHEQYF.

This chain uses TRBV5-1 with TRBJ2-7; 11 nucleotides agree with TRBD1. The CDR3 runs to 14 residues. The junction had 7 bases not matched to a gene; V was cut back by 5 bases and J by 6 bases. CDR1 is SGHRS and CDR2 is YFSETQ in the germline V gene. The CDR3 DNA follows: TGCGCCAGCAGACCCGGGACAGGGGGAGGCGAGCAGTACTTC. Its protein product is CASRPGTGGGEQYF.

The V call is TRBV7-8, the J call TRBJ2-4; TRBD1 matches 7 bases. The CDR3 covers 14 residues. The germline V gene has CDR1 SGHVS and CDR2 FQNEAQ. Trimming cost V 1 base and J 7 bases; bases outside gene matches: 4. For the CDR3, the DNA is TGTGCCAGCAGCTTAGAGGGGGCCGGGAACATTCAGTACTTC. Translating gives CASSLEGAGNIQYF.

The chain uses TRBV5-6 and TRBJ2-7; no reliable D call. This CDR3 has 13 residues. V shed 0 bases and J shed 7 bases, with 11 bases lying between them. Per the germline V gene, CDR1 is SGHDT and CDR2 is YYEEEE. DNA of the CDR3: TGTGCCAGCAGCTTGGAAGATGGCTTAGAGCAGTACTTC. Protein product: CASSLEDGLEQYF.

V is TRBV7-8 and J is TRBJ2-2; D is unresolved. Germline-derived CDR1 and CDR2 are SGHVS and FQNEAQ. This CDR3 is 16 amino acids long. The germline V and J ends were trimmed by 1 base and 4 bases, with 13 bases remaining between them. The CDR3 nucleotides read TGTGCCAGCAGCTTAGGAGTGGGGAAGGGCACCGGGGAGCTGTTTTTT. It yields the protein CASSLGVGKGTGELFF.

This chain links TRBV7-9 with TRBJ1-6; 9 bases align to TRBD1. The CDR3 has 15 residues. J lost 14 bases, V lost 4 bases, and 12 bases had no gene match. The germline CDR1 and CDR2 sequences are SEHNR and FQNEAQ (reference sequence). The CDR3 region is CASSSGAGQGGSLHF. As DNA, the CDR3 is TGTGCCAGCAGCTCAGGAGCGGGACAGGGAGGCTCCCTCCACTTT.

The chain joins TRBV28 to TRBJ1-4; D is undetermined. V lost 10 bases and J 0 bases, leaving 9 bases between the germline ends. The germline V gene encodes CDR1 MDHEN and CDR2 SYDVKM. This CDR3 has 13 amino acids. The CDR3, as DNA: TGTGCCATGAGACCCGCAACTAATGAAAAACTGTTTTTT. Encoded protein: CAMRPATNEKLFF.